This T cell receptor (beta chain) was identified in a study of T cell responses to AZD1222 COVID-19 vaccine. Study findings and constraints: Unmutated regions of variants are reportedly targeted by nearly half of spike-specific TCRs.

Points on this clone: What it recognizes is unknown.

TCRdb's copy holds only in-frame clones and misses some; the assay was immunoSEQ multiplex PCR. The sample contains approximately 100,000 clones, more than 85% of which appear only once. CDR1 and CDR2 from the germline V gene are MNHEY and SMNVEV (reference sequence). Trimming left V 3 bases short and J 4 bases short, with 13 bases between. There are 15 residues in the CDR3. The chain employs TRBV27 and TRBJ1-5, with D possibly being TRBD1 (6 bases). The clonotype was recovered from an adult in good health. The material was peripheral blood, obtained on day 0 of AZD1222 vaccination. The CDR3 sequence is CASSLGGRGNQPQHF. CDR3 sequence (DNA): TGTGCCAGCAGTTTGGGGGGGCGGGGGAATCAGCCCCAGCATTTT.